Each of the 27 T cell receptor beta chains below was sequenced from the same sample in a study of blood T cell repertoires in COVID-19. Sequencing used immunoSEQ multiplex PCR; TCRdb keeps in-frame clones, though not all of them. Of some 110,000 clones listed, roughly 84% were seen once; the top ten hold about 1.3%. The sequenced material came from peripheral blood. These receptor sequences come from a man in his forties with acute or convalescent COVID-19.

This clone has just a few counts. The chain combines TRBV27 with TRBJ1-5; D is unclear. With 3 bases removed from V and 3 bases from J, the gap between germline ends came to 9 bases. The germline gives CDR1 MNHEY, CDR2 SMNVEV (reference sequence). This CDR3 region has 14 residues. The CDR3 DNA follows: TGTGCCAGCAGTTTTGGGCTTTCCAATCAGCCCCAGCATTTT. Encoded protein: CASSFGLSNQPQHF.

The gene calls are TRBV4-2 and TRBJ2-3; TRBD2 aligns across 10 bases. The CDR3 consists of 21 residues. The V and J ends lost 4 bases and 6 bases, in that order; junction bases with no gene match: 25. Germline V gene sequence: CDR1 LGHNA, CDR2 YNFKEQ. The CDR3 region is CASSRVPQVRASGRARDTQYF. In nucleotides, the CDR3 is TGTGCCAGCAGCCGAGTCCCCCAAGTTAGGGCTAGCGGGAGAGCCAGGGATACGCAGTATTTT.

The rearrangement uses TRBV14 and TRBJ1-1; D remains unclear. The CDR3 length is 13 residues. The ends were cut back, 5 bases at V and 0 bases at J, with 7 bases in the middle. The germline V gene has CDR1 SGHDN and CDR2 FVKESK. CDR3 sequence (DNA): TGTGCCAGCAGCGGGAGGTTGAACACTGAAGCTTTCTTT. It specifies CASSGRLNTEAFF.

The chain carries TRBV7-3 and TRBJ1-1; D call uncertain. Germline assignment: CDR1 SGHTA and CDR2 FQGTGA. V was cut by 8 bases and J by 1 base, with 14 bases left in between. The CDR3 spans 14 residues. The CDR3 here is CASSPEPGNTEAFF. CDR3 DNA: TGTGCCAGCTCCCCCGAACCAGGGAACACTGAAGCTTTCTTT.

The chain couples TRBV6-5 to TRBJ2-1; D is perhaps TRBD2 (6 bases). CDR1 and CDR2 from the germline V gene are MNHEY and SVGAGI. V was trimmed by 0 bases and J by 10 bases, leaving 16 bases between them. The CDR3 is made up of 15 amino acids. The CDR3 sequence is CASSYSREPPREQFF. For the CDR3, the DNA is TGTGCCAGCAGTTACTCCCGGGAGCCGCCGCGGGAGCAGTTCTTC.

The genes are TRBV6-5 and TRBJ2-1, with D possibly matching TRBD2 (6 bases). This CDR3 contains 13 residues. In germline, CDR1 is MNHEY, CDR2 SVGAGI. The V end lost 4 bases, the J end lost 4 bases, and 8 bases lay between the germline ends. CDR3 nucleotides: TGTGCCAGCAGTTTGACTAGGTACAATGAGCAGTTCTTC. This gives the protein CASSLTRYNEQFF.

This chain joins TRBV5-4 and TRBJ2-3; possible D gene TRBD1, 5 bases. V lost 7 bases, J lost 4 bases, and 19 bases lay in between. The CDR3 length is 15 residues. The germline V gene has CDR1 SGHNT and CDR2 YYREEE (reference sequence). The CDR3 region has the DNA TGTGCCAGCGCCAAGACAGTGGATGGCGCAGATACGCAGTATTTT. Its protein is CASAKTVDGADTQYF.

The chain has TRBV13 and TRBJ2-7; 10 bases fit TRBD1. The CDR3 has 15 amino acids. The germline CDR1 and CDR2 sequences are PRHDT and FYEKMQ (reference sequence). Losses at the gene ends were 4 bases for V and 2 bases for J; bases not matched to a gene: 5. The CDR3 nucleotides read TGTGCCAGCAGCTCAAGGGGACAGGGGACCTACGAGCAGTACTTC. Translation gives CASSSRGQGTYEQYF.

The chain employs TRBV3-1 (or the pseudogene TRBV3-2) and TRBJ2-1; 7 bases align to TRBD2. V was pared by 4 bases and J by 3 bases, with 9 bases of the junction left unmatched. Germline CDR1 reads LGHDT; CDR2 reads YNNKEL (reference sequence). The CDR3 has 16 residues. CDR3 residues: CASSLPKTSNYNEQFF. CDR3 bases: TGTGCCAGCAGCCTCCCCAAGACTAGCAACTACAATGAGCAGTTCTTC.

J is TRBJ2-2 and V is TRBV7-2; 7 nucleotides align to TRBD2. V lost 2 bases to trimming and J lost 5 bases; unmatched junction nucleotides: 5. CDR1 is SGHTA and CDR2 is FQGNSA in the germline V gene. The CDR3 runs to 15 residues. The CDR3 bases are TGTGCCAGCAGCTTAAGGGCTAGCGGAACCGGGGAGCTGTTTTTT. Its translation: CASSLRASGTGELFF.

This chain joins TRBV6-5 and TRBJ1-2; the D gene is possibly TRBD1 (6 bases). The ends were cut back, 2 bases at V and 5 bases at J, with 6 bases in the middle. Germline V gives CDR1 MNHEY, CDR2 SVGAGI. This CDR3 region has 12 residues. The DNA for the CDR3 is TGTGCCAGCAGTTACGGACAGTATGGCTACACCTTC. This encodes CASSYGQYGYTF.

The chain carries TRBV5-1 and TRBJ2-1; D is possibly TRBD2 (5 bases). With 6 bases removed from V and 5 bases from J, the gap between germline ends came to 12 bases. The CDR3 consists of 13 residues. The germline V gene encodes CDR1 SGHRS and CDR2 YFSETQ. The CDR3 protein is CASKSGNDNEQFF. CDR3 sequence (DNA): TGCGCCAGCAAATCCGGGAATGACAATGAGCAGTTCTTC.

The chain combines TRBV4-3 with TRBJ2-3; D unclear. V was trimmed by 0 bases and J by 7 bases, leaving 8 bases between them. The CDR3 loop spans 13 amino acids. The germline V gene has CDR1 LGHNA and CDR2 YSLEER. The CDR3 loop is CASSQDQVYTQYF. CDR3 nucleotide sequence: TGCGCCAGCAGCCAAGATCAGGTCTATACGCAGTATTTT.

This chain uses TRBV7-6 with TRBJ2-3; 11 nucleotides align to TRBD1. The V segment lost 3 bases and the J segment 7 bases; nucleotides outside the gene matches: 3. Germline loops: CDR1 SGHVS, CDR2 FNYEAQ. The CDR3 has 14 residues. CDR3 residues: CASSLDRGQYTQYF. The DNA of the CDR3 is TGTGCCAGCAGCTTGGACAGGGGGCAGTATACGCAGTATTTT.

The V call is TRBV5-4, the J call TRBJ1-2; unclear D gene. The germline CDR1 and CDR2 sequences are SGHNT and YYREEE (reference sequence). The CDR3 length is 14 residues. Trimming pared 4 bases from V and 4 bases from J, leaving 14 bases between. The CDR3 sequence is CASSLPEGSYGYTF. In nucleotides, the CDR3 is TGTGCCAGCAGCCTCCCGGAAGGGAGCTATGGCTACACCTTC.

The CDR3, as DNA: TGTGCCAGGGATCCAGACGGGGGCAATGAGCAGTTCTTC. This gives the protein CARDPDGGNEQFF. The chain has TRBV21-1 and TRBJ2-1; the D call in the table, TRBD2, was not verified against the DNA. TRBV21-1 is marked as a pseudogene. This CDR3 is built from 13 residues.

The rearrangement joins TRBV19 to TRBJ2-3; 11 bases are shared with TRBD1. V lost 5 bases, J lost 5 bases, and 6 bases stayed unmatched. Germline V gene sequence: CDR1 LNHDA, CDR2 SQIVND (reference sequence). The length of the CDR3 is 15 residues. The CDR3 loop is CASSRTGGVVDTQYF. In nucleotides, the CDR3 is TGTGCCAGTAGTCGGACAGGGGGCGTGGTAGATACGCAGTATTTT.

The V call is TRBV30, the J call TRBJ1-4, with 9 bases fitting TRBD1. Germline CDR1 reads GTSNPN; CDR2 reads SVGIG (reference sequence). The CDR3 is made up of 13 amino acids. V trimming: 7 bases; J trimming: 13 bases; junction bases outside the gene matches: 13. The CDR3 DNA reads as TGTGCCTTACGAGACAGGGGGTTGGATGTACTGTTTTTT. It yields the protein CALRDRGLDVLFF. The full variable domain, with the rest looked up from reference TRBV30 and TRBJ1-4, is SQTIHQWPATLVQPVGSPLSLECTVEGTSNPNLYWYRQAAGRGLQLLFYSVGIGQISSEVPQNLSASRPQDRQFILSSKKLLLSDSGFYLCALRDRGLDVLFFGSGTQLSVL.

This chain links TRBV4-3 with TRBJ1-2; D perhaps matches TRBD1 (6 bases). Germline V CDR1 and CDR2: LGHNA, YSLEER. Trimming pared 0 bases from V and 4 bases from J, leaving 9 bases between. This CDR3 has 14 residues. CDR3 protein: CASSQDRGTYGYTF. The CDR3 nucleotides read TGCGCCAGCAGCCAAGACAGGGGAACCTATGGCTACACCTTC.

This rearrangement joins TRBV11-2 to TRBJ2-3, with D maybe TRBD1 (5 bases). Germline loops: CDR1 SGHAT, CDR2 FQNNGV. Trimming stripped 1 base from V and 4 bases from J, with 15 bases between. The CDR3 totals 16 residues. In nucleotides, the CDR3 is TGTGCCAGCAGCTTAGGGGTAAGGGGTAACGCAGATACGCAGTATTTT. Protein sequence: CASSLGVRGNADTQYF.

This chain links TRBV7-6 with TRBJ2-1, with no clear D. Looked up from germline, CDR1 is SGHVS and CDR2 is FNYEAQ. The CDR3 extends over 15 amino acids. Between the trimmed V and J ends, which lost 5 bases and 0 bases, there was a span of 11 bases. CDR3 DNA sequence: TGTGCCAGCAGCCTCCGGAGTCGCTCCTACAATGAGCAGTTCTTC. It specifies CASSLRSRSYNEQFF.

J is TRBJ2-1 and V is TRBV9, with TRBD2 as a possible D gene (6 bases). Germline V lookup: CDR1 SGDLS, CDR2 YYNGEE. The CDR3 sequence is 13 residues long. V dropped 3 bases and J dropped 4 bases, with 8 bases sitting between them. This CDR3 is CASSAGTYNEQFF. The CDR3 DNA reads TGTGCCAGCAGCGCCGGGACTTACAATGAGCAGTTCTTC.

The chain joins TRBV7-3 to TRBJ2-1; 7 nucleotides align to TRBD2. In germline, CDR1 is SGHTA, CDR2 FQGTGA. The CDR3 is made up of 14 amino acids. The J segment lost 9 bases and the V segment lost 3 bases, leaving 8 bases of the junction unmatched. The CDR3 region has the DNA TGTGCCAGCAGCTTGGGAGGGAGGGCCGCTGAGCAGTTCTTC. The encoded protein is CASSLGGRAAEQFF.

V is TRBV6-2 or TRBV6-3 and J is TRBJ2-7, with TRBD1 identical over 9 bases. This CDR3 contains 14 residues. Per the germline V gene, CDR1 is MNHEY and CDR2 is SVGEGT. Trimming took 5 bases from V and 6 from J; bases not matched to a gene: 8. The DNA of the CDR3 is TGTGCCAGCAGTACTGGGACAGGGTCTGGCGAGCAGTACTTC. Residues: CASSTGTGSGEQYF.

V usage is TRBV3-1 (or the pseudogene TRBV3-2) and J usage is TRBJ2-1; D is unresolved. Germline V gene lookup returns CDR1 LGHDT and CDR2 YNNKEL (reference sequence). This CDR3 contains 11 residues. With 3 bases removed from V and 6 bases from J, the gap between germline ends came to 3 bases. The CDR3 protein is CASSHLNEQFF. The CDR3 DNA reads TGTGCCAGCAGCCACCTCAATGAGCAGTTCTTC.

This clone occurred a few times. V and J are TRBV7-6 and TRBJ2-7, with 9 nucleotides matching TRBD1. Germline V lookup: CDR1 SGHVS, CDR2 FNYEAQ. V shed 3 bases, J shed 6 bases, and the junction held 6 bases outside the gene matches. CDR3 length: 14 amino acids. The CDR3 region has the DNA TGTGCCAGCAGCTTCTCGGGACAGGGTAGCGAGCAGTACTTC. Residues: CASSFSGQGSEQYF.

V gene TRBV4-1 combines with J gene TRBJ2-7, with 10 bases identical to TRBD1. V lost 9 bases, J lost 5 bases, and 4 bases stayed unmatched. This CDR3 comprises 12 residues. From germline, CDR1 is MGHRA and CDR2 YSYEKL. The CDR3 loop is CARLTGGHEQYF. CDR3 bases: TGCGCCAGGCTGACAGGGGGCCACGAGCAGTACTTC.